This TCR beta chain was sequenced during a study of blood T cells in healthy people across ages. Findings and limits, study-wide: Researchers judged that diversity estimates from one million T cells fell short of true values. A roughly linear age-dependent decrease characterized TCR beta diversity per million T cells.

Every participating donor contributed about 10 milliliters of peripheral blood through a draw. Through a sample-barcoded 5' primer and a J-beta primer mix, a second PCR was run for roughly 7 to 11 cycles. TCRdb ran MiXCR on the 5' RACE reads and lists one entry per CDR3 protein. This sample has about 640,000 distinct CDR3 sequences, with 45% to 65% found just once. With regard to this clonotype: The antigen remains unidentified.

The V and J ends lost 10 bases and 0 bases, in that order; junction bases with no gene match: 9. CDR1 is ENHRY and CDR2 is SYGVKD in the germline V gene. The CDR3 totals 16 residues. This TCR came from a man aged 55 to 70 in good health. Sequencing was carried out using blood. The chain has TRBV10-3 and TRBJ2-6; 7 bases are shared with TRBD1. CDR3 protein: CATTGQSPSGANVLTF. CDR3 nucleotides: TGTGCCACCACGGGACAGAGCCCCTCTGGGGCCAACGTCCTGACTTTC.